This entry describes one T cell receptor beta chain. Antigen specificity is unknown. The data derive from a study of long-term antiretroviral therapy in people with HIV. Notes on the study in general: Pre-ART clonal expansion yielded clones that dominated the repertoire at all time points. Spans of CDR3 length were tighter for HIV repertoires than for controls.

The authors ran the immunoSEQ assay, v3.0, at survey level. Sequencing was performed with immunoSEQ multiplex PCR; in TCRdb, only in-frame clones are kept and a portion is missing. The profile shows about 43,000 clones, about nine tenths of them singletons. Treatment of all HIV participants took place in the United States. Each specimen consisted of about 0.95-11 million cryopreserved PBMC prior to extraction of DNA. V was trimmed by 8 bases and J by 4 bases, leaving 12 bases between them. Germline CDR1 reads SNHLY; CDR2 reads FYNNEI. CDR3 length: 13 amino acids. Sequencing was performed on unsorted PBMCs, taken 0.1 years before starting antiretroviral therapy. This TCR was recovered from a woman aged 45 to 65 with HIV. The chain carries TRBV2 and TRBJ2-1, with TRBD2 as a possible D gene (6 bases). As DNA, the CDR3 is TGTGCCAGCTCGGCGGGGCCATACAATGAGCAGTTCTTC. Amino acid sequence: CASSAGPYNEQFF.